This TCR beta chain was retrieved from a study of early T cells in non-severe SARS-CoV-2 infection. Across the whole study: RNA in bulk from unsorted whole blood was sequenced, and chains were unpaired.

The CDR3 covers 12 residues. Germline loops: CDR1 LGHDT, CDR2 YNNKEL (reference sequence). The V end lost 4 bases, the J end lost 5 bases, and 8 bases lay between the germline ends. This clonotype occurred many times. MiXCR, applied by TCRdb to the 5' RACE reads, yields one record per CDR3 protein. The sample gives more than 60,000 distinct CDR3 sequences, 9.5% to 15% of which show up once; around 2.9% is in the top ten. The J gene is TRBJ1-1, the V gene TRBV3-1; unclear D gene. The sequence was collected from an adult who was a healthcare worker with PCR-confirmed SARS-CoV-2 infection or an uninfected control (not recorded which). The sequences come from whole blood, collected at baseline. CDR3 amino acids: CASSPYGTEAFF. CDR3 DNA sequence: TGTGCCAGCAGCCCTTACGGGACTGAAGCTTTCTTT.